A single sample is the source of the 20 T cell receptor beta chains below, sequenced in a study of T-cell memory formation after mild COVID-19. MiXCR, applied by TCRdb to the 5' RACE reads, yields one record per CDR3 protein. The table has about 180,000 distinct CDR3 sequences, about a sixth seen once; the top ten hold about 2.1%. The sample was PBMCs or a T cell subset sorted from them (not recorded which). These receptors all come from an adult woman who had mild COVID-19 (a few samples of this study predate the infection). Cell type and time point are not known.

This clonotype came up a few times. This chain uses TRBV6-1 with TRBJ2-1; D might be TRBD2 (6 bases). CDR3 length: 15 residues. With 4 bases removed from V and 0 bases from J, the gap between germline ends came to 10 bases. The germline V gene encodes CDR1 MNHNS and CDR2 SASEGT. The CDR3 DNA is TGTGCCAGCAGTGTAGGCGGGAACTCCTACAATGAGCAGTTCTTC. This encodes CASSVGGNSYNEQFF.

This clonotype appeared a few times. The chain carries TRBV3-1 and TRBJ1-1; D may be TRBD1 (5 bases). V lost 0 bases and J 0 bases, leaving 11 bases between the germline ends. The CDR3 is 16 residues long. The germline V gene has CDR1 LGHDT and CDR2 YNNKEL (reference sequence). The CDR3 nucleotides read TGTGCCAGCAGCCAAGACTCGGGAGGGGTGAACACTGAAGCTTTCTTT. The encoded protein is CASSQDSGGVNTEAFF.

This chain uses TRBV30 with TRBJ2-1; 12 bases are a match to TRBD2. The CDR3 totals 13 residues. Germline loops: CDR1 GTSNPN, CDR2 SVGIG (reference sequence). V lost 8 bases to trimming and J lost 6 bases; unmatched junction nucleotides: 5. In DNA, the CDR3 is TGTGCCCGATCTAGCGGGAGGGCCAATGAGCAGTTCTTC. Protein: CARSSGRANEQFF. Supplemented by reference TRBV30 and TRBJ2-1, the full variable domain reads SQTIHQWPATLVQPVGSPLSLECTVEGTSNPNLYWYRQAAGRGLQLLFYSVGIGQISSEVPQNLSASRPQDRQFILSSKKLLLSDSGFYLCARSSGRANEQFFGPGTRLTVL.

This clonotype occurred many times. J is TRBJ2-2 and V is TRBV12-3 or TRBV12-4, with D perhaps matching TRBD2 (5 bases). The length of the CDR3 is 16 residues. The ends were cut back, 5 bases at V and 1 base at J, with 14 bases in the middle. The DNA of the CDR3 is TGTGCCAGCAGTGGGGTACCGGGGAGGAACACCGGGGAGCTGTTTTTT. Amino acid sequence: CASSGVPGRNTGELFF.

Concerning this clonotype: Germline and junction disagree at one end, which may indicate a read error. For the CDR3, the DNA is TGTGTCAGCAGTCGAGCTCTCCCCTCCTCCGGGGAGCTGTTTTTT. Residues: CVSSRALPSSGELFF. The chain is built from TRBV6-5 and TRBJ2-2; no clear D gene. Germline V lookup: CDR1 MNHEY, CDR2 SVGAGI. The CDR3 has 15 amino acids.

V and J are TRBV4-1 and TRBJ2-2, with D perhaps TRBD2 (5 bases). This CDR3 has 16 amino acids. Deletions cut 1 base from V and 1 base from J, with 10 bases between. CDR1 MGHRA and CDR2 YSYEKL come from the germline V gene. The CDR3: CASSQGGGLNTGELFF. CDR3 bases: TGCGCCAGCAGCCAAGGCGGCGGACTGAACACCGGGGAGCTGTTTTTT.

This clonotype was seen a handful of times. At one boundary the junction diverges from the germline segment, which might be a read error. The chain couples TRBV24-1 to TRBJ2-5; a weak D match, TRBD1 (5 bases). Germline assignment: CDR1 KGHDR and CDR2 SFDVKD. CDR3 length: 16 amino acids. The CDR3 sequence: CATSALGPLGQETQYF. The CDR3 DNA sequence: TGTGCCACCAGTGCTTTGGGGCCCTTGGGGCAAGAGACCCAGTACTTC.

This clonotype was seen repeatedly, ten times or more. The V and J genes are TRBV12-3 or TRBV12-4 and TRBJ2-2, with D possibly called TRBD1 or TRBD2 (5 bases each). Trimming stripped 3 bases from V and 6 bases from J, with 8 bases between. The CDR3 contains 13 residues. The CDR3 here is CASSLVGAGELFF. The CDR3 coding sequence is TGTGCCAGCAGTTTGGTGGGGGCCGGGGAGCTGTTTTTT.

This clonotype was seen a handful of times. Here the CDR3 reads CSASPGVRTGELFF. DNA for the CDR3: TGCAGTGCTAGCCCCGGGGTTAGAACCGGGGAGCTGTTTTTT. The rearrangement links TRBV20-1 to TRBJ2-2; D is perhaps TRBD2 (5 bases). Germline V CDR1 and CDR2: DFQATT, SNEGSKA (reference sequence). The CDR3 is made up of 14 amino acids. V lost 3 bases and J lost 5, with 13 bases in between.

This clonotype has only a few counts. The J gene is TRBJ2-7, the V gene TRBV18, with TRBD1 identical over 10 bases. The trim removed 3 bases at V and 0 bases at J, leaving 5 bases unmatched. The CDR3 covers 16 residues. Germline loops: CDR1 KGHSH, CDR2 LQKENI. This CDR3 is CASSPRTGGSSYEQYF. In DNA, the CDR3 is TGTGCCAGCTCACCGCGGACAGGGGGGAGCTCCTACGAGCAGTACTTC.

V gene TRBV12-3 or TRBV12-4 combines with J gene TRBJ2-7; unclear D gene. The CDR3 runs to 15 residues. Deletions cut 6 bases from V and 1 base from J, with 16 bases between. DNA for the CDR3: TGTGCCAGCAGCCCAGAAGGATGGGGTTCCTACGAGCAGTACTTC. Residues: CASSPEGWGSYEQYF.

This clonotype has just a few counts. The CDR3: CASSSDRVANSPLHF. Here the CDR3 DNA reads TGCGCCAGCAGCTCGGACAGGGTAGCAAATTCACCCCTCCACTTT. The rearrangement links TRBV5-1 to TRBJ1-6; the match to TRBD1 covers 8 bases. CDR3 length: 15 residues. Germline V gene data show CDR1 as SGHRS and CDR2 as YFSETQ. Trimming cost V 3 bases and J 7 bases; bases outside gene matches: 6.

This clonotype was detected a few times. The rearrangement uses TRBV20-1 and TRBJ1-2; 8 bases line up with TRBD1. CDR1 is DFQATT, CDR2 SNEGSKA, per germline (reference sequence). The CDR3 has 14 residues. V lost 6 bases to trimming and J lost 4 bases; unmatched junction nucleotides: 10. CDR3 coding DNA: TGCAGTGCGATTGGACAGGGATCGATCTATGGCTACACCTTC. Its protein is CSAIGQGSIYGYTF.

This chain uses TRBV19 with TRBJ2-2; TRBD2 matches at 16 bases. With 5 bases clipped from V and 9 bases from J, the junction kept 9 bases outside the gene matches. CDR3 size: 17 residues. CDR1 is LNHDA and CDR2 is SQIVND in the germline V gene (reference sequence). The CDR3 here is CASSPGTSGRAGRELFF. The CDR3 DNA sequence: TGTGCCAGTAGTCCCGGGACTAGCGGGAGGGCCGGCCGGGAGCTGTTTTTT.

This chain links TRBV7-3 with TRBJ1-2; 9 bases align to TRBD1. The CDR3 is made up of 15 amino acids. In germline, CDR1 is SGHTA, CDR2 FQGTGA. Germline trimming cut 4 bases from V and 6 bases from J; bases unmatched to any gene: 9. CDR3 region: CASSSSPGQGHGYTF. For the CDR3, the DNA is TGTGCCAGCAGCTCCAGCCCGGGACAGGGTCATGGCTACACCTTC.

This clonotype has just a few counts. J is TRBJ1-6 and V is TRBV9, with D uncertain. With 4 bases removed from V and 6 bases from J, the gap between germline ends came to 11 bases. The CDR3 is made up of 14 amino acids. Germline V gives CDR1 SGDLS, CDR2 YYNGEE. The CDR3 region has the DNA TGTGCCAGCAGCCAAAGAACGGCTAATTCACCCCTCCACTTT. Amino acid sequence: CASSQRTANSPLHF.

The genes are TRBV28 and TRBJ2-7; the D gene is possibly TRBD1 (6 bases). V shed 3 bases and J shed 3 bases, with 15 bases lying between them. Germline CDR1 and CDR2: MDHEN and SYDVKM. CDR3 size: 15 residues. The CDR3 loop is CASSFGGYRDYEQYF. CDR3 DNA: TGTGCCAGCAGTTTTGGGGGCTACCGAGACTACGAGCAGTACTTC.

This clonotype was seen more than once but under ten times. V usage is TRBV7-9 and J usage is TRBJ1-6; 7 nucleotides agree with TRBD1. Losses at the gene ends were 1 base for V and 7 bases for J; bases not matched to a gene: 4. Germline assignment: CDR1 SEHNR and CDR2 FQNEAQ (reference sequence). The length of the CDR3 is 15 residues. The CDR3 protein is CASSLGGTENSPLHF. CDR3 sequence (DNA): TGTGCCAGCAGCTTAGGCGGGACAGAGAATTCACCCCTCCACTTT.

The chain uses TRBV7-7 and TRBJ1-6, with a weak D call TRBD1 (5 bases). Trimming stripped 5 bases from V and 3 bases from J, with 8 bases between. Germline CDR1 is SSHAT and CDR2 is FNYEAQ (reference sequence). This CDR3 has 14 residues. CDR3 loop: CASSRQGYNSPLHF. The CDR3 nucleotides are TGTGCCAGCAGCCGGCAGGGCTATAATTCACCCCTCCACTTT.

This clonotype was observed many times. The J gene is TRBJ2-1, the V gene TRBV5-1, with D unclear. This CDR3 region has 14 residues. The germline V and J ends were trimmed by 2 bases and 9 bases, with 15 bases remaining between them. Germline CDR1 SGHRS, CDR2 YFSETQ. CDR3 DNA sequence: TGCGCCAGCAGCTTTCAGGTAGGAAACAGTGAGCAGTTCTTC. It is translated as CASSFQVGNSEQFF.